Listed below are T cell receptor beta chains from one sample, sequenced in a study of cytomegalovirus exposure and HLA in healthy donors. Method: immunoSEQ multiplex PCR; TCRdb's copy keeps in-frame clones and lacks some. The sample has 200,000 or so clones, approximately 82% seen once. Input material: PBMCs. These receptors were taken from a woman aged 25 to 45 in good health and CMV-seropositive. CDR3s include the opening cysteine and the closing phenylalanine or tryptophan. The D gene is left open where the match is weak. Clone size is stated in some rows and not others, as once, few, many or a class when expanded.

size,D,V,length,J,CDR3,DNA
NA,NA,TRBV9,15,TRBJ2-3,CASSVRGRITDTQYF,TGTGCCAGCAGCGTACGTGGGAGGATCACAGATACGCAGTATTTT
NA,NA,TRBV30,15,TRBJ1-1,CAWSRGATVNTEAFF,TGTGCCTGGAGCCGTGGGGCGACAGTGAACACTGAAGCTTTCTTT
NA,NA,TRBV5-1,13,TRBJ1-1,CASSSGSDTEAFF,TGCGCCAGCAGCTCCGGGAGTGACACTGAAGCTTTCTTT
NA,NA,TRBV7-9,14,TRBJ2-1,CASSLLEPGREQFF,TGTGCCAGCAGCTTACTAGAGCCGGGGAGGGAGCAGTTCTTC
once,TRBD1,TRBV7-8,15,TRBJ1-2,CASSHTSQGAVGYTF,TGTGCCAGCAGTCATACCTCACAGGGGGCTGTTGGCTACACCTTC
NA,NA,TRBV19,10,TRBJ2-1,CASLGREQFF,TGTGCCAGTCTGGGGCGTGAGCAGTTCTTC
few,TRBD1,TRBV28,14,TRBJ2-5,CASRPTGGMETQYF,TGTGCCAGCAGACCCACAGGGGGCATGGAGACCCAGTACTTC
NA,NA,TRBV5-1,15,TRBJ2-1,CASSLRETGSNEQFF,TGCGCCAGCAGCTTGCGGGAGACAGGGTCCAATGAGCAGTTCTTC
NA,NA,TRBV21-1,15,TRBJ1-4,CASSKNGSEAVKLFF,TGTGCCAGCAGCAAAAACGGATCTGAGGCCGTAAAACTGTTTTTT
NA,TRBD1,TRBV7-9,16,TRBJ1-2,CASSRITGQGAVGYTF,TGTGCCAGCAGCCGTATTACGGGACAGGGGGCGGTGGGCTACACCTTC
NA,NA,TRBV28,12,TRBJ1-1,CASSIPTIEAFF,TGTGCCAGCAGTATACCGACAATTGAAGCTTTCTTT
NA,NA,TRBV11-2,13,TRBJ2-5,CASSLGTIETQYF,TGTGCCAGCAGCTTAGGGACTATAGAGACCCAGTACTTC
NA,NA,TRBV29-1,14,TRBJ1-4,CSAKAGTTNEKLFF,TGCAGCGCCAAAGCCGGGACAACTAATGAAAAACTGTTTTTT
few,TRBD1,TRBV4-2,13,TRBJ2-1,CASSQDQGTVQFF,TGTGCCAGCAGCCAAGATCAAGGGACAGTGCAGTTCTTC
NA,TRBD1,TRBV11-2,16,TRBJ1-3,CASSLMGQSRGNTIYF,TGTGCCAGCAGCTTGATGGGACAGTCTAGAGGAAACACCATATATTTT
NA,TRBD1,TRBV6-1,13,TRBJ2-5,CASRQGARETQYF,TGTGCCAGCAGACAGGGGGCGCGTGAGACCCAGTACTTC
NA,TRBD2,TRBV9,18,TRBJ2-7,CASSIHAGTSGNLYEQYF,TGTGCCAGCAGCATCCATGCCGGGACTAGCGGAAACCTATACGAGCAGTACTTC
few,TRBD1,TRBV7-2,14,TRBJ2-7,CASSHTRDRYEQYF,TGTGCCAGCAGTCATACCCGGGACAGGTACGAGCAGTACTTC
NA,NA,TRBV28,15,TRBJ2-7,CASTAPGRGSYEQYF,TGTGCCAGCACCGCACCAGGACGGGGATCCTACGAGCAGTACTTC
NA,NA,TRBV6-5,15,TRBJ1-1,CASRSDRRMNTEAFF,TGTGCCAGCAGATCAGACAGACGCATGAACACTGAAGCTTTCTTT
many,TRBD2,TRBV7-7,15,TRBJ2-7,CASSLSLAGGHEQYF,TGTGCTAGCAGCTTAAGTCTAGCGGGAGGCCACGAGCAGTACTTC
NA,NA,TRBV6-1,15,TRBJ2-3,CASSETGRGTDTQYF,TGTGCCAGCAGTGAAACAGGGAGAGGCACAGATACGCAGTATTTT
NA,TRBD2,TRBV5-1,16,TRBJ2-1,CASSLGGTSGSDEQFF,TGCGCCAGCAGCTTGGGGGGGACTAGCGGGAGTGACGAGCAGTTCTTC
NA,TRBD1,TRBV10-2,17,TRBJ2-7,CASSGPGQYYYSYEQYF,TGCGCCAGCAGTGGACCGGGACAGTACTATTACTCCTACGAGCAGTACTTC
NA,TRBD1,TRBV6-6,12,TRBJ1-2,CASHEGAPGYTF,TGTGCCAGCCACGAGGGGGCGCCTGGCTACACCTTC
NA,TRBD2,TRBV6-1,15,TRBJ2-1,CASSELAGGPGEQFF,TGTGCCAGCAGTGAATTAGCGGGAGGGCCGGGTGAGCAGTTCTTC
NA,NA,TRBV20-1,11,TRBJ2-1,CSATPRDEQFF,TGCAGTGCTACGCCCCGGGATGAGCAGTTCTTC
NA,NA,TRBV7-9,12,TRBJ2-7,CASSRDHREQYF,TGTGCCAGCAGCCGGGATCACCGGGAGCAGTACTTC
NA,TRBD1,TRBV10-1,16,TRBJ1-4,CASSESRRGPGEKLFF,TGCGCCAGCAGTGAGTCACGGAGGGGGCCGGGTGAAAAACTGTTTTTT
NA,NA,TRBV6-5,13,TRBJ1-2,CASSRGGAYGYTF,TGTGCCAGCAGTCGGGGGGGGGCCTATGGCTACACCTTC
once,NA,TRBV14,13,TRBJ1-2,CASSLWGNYGYTF,TGTGCCAGCAGCCTCTGGGGCAACTATGGCTACACCTTC
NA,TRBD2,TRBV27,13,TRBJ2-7,CASTSGLEKEQYF,TGTGCCAGTACTAGCGGGCTCGAGAAAGAGCAGTACTTC
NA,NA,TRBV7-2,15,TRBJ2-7,CASSLGTAGGYEQYF,TGTGCCAGCAGCTTAGGGACGGCGGGTGGCTACGAGCAGTACTTC
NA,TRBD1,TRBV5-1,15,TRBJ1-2,CASSPRQGMGYGYTF,TGCGCCAGCAGCCCGAGACAGGGAATGGGGTATGGCTACACCTTC
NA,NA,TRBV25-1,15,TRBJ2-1,CASSELGGLDNEQFF,TGTGCCAGCAGTGAGTTAGGGGGATTGGACAATGAGCAGTTCTTC
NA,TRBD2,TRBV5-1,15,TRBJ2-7,CASRGVAGGGDEQYF,TGCGCCAGCAGGGGAGTGGCGGGAGGTGGGGACGAGCAGTACTTC
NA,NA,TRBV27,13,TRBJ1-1,CASRGQHNTEAFF,TGTGCCAGCAGAGGACAGCATAACACTGAAGCTTTCTTT
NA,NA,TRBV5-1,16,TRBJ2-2,CASSLNSRANTGELFF,TGCGCCAGCAGCTTGAATTCCCGCGCGAACACCGGGGAGCTGTTTTTT
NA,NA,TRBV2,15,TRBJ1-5,CASSPSQRSNQPQHF,TGTGCCAGCAGTCCATCGCAGAGGAGCAATCAGCCCCAGCATTTT
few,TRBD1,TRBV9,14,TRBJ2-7,CASSRRDRVYEQYF,TGTGCCAGCAGCCGCCGGGACAGGGTCTACGAGCAGTACTTC
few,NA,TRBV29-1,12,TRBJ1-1,CSVDTVNTEAFF,TGCAGCGTCGATACGGTGAACACTGAAGCTTTCTTT
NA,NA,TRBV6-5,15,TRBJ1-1,CASSPRGGSGTEAFF,TGTGCCAGCAGCCCGCGCGGGGGTTCCGGGACTGAAGCTTTCTTT
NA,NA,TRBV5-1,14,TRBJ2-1,CASSPDGLNNEQFF,TGCGCCAGCAGCCCCGACGGACTTAACAATGAGCAGTTCTTC
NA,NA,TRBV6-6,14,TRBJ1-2,CASSYSTGRDGYTF,TGTGCCAGCAGTTACTCGACGGGTAGAGATGGCTACACCTTC
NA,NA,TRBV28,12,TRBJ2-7,CASSLWRREQYF,TGTGCCAGCAGTTTATGGCGGCGAGAGCAGTACTTC
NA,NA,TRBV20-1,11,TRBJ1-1,CSAVQGFKAFF,TGCAGTGCTGTGCAGGGCTTCAAAGCTTTCTTT
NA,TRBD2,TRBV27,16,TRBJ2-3,CASSKETSGSTDTQYF,TGTGCCAGCAGTAAAGAGACTAGCGGGAGCACAGATACGCAGTATTTT
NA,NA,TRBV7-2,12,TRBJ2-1,CASSLGPTKQFF,TGTGCCAGCAGCTTAGGTCCGACAAAGCAGTTCTTC
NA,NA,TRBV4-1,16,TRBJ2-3,CASSQDSGSASDTQYF,TGCGCCAGCAGCCAAGATAGCGGCAGCGCCTCAGATACGCAGTATTTT
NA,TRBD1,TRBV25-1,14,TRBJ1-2,CASKDRVSNYGYTF,TGTGCCAGCAAGGACAGGGTGTCCAACTATGGCTACACCTTC
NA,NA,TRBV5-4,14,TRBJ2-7,CASSFREAIGEQYF,TGTGCCAGCAGCTTCAGGGAGGCAATCGGAGAGCAGTACTTC
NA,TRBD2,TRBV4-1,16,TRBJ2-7,CASSQGSGGRAYEQYF,TGCGCCAGCAGCCAAGGATCTGGCGGGAGGGCCTACGAGCAGTACTTC
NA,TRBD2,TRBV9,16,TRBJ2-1,CASSVGVAGAFNEQFF,TGTGCCAGCAGCGTAGGGGTAGCGGGAGCATTCAATGAGCAGTTCTTC
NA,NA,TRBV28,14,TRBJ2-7,CASSSATGTYEQYF,TGTGCCAGCAGTTCAGCGACCGGGACCTACGAGCAGTACTTC
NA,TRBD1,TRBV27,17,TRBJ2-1,CASSLKLTGVTYNEQFF,TGTGCCAGCAGTCTAAAACTTACAGGGGTCACCTACAATGAGCAGTTCTTC
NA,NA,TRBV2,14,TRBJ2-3,CASSEEGRTDTQYF,TGTGCCAGCAGTGAGGAGGGCCGCACAGATACGCAGTATTTT
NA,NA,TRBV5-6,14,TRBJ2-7,CASSFRQYGGEQYF,TGTGCCAGCAGCTTCAGACAGTATGGGGGGGAGCAGTACTTC
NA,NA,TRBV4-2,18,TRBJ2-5,CASSQETRGAANQETQYF,TGTGCCAGCAGCCAAGAGACCCGGGGGGCGGCGAACCAAGAGACCCAGTACTTC